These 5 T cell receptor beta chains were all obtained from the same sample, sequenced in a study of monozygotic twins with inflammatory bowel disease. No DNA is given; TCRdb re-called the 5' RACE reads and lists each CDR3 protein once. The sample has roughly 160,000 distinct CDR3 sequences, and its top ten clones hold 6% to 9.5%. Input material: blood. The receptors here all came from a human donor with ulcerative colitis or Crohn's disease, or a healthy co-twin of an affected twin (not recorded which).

This CDR3 is CATSDLSVGEQFF. The rearrangement joins TRBV24-1 to TRBJ2-1. The CDR3 contains 13 residues. Germline CDR1 reads KGHDR; CDR2 reads SFDVKD.

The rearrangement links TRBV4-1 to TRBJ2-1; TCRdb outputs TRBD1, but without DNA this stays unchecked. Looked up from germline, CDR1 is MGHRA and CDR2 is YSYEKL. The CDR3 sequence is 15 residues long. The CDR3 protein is CASSQTQGGGNEQFF.

The chain's CDR3 is CASSVTGTANTEAFF. V gene TRBV19 combines with J gene TRBJ1-1; TCRdb's D call of TRBD1 is untestable without DNA. The CDR3 covers 15 residues. Germline V gene sequence: CDR1 LNHDA, CDR2 SQIVND (reference sequence). Combining the CDR3 with reference TRBV19 and TRBJ1-1 gives the whole variable domain DGGITQSPKYLFRKEGQNVTLSCEQNLNHDAMYWYRQDPGQGLRLIYYSQIVNDFQKGDIAEGYSVSREKKESFPLTVTSAQKNPTAFYLCASSVTGTANTEAFFGQGTRLTVV.

The CDR3 here is CSARGLAGIGTDTQYF. The chain uses TRBV20-1 and TRBJ2-3; TCRdb returns TRBD2, unconfirmable since there is no DNA. The germline CDR1 and CDR2 sequences are DFQATT and SNEGSKA (reference sequence). The CDR3 runs to 16 residues.

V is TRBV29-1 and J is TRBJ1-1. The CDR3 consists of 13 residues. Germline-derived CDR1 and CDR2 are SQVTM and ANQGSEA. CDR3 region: CSVDAGRGTEAFF.